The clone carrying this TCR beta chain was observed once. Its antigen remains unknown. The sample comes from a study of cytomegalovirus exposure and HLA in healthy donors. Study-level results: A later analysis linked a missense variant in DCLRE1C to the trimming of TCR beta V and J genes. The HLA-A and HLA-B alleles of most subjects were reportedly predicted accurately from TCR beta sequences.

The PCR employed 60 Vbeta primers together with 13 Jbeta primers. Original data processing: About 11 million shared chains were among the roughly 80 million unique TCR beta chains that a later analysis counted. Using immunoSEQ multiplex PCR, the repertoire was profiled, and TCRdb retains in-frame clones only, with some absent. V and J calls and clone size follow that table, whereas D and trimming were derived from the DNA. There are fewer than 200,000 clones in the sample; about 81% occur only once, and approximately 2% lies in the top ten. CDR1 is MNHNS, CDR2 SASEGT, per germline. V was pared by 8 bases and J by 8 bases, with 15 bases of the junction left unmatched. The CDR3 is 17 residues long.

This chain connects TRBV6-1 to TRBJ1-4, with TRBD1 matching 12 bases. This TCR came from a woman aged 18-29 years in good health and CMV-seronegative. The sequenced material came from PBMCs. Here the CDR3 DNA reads TGTGCCAGCCGTGCCGGGGACAGGGGGCGATATGAAGAAAAACTGTTTTTT. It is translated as CASRAGDRGRYEEKLFF.